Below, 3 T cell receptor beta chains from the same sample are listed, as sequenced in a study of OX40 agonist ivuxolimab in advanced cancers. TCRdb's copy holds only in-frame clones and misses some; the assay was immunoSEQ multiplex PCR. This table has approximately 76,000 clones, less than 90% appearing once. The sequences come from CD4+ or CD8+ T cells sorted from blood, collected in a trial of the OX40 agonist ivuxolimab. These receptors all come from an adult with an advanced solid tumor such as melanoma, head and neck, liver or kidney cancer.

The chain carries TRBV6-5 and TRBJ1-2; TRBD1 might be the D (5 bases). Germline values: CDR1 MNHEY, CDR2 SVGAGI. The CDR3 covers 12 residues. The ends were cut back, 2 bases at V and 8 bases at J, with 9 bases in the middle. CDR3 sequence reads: CASSYKGLGYTF. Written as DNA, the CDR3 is TGTGCCAGCAGTTACAAGGGACTGGGCTACACCTTC.

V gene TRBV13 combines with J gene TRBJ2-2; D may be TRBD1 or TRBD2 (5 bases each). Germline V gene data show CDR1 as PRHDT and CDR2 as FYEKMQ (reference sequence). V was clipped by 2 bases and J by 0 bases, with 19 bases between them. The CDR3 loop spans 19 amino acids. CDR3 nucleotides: TGTGCCAGCAGCTTAATCTCGGGACGGATAGACGCGAACACCGGGGAGCTGTTTTTT. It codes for CASSLISGRIDANTGELFF.

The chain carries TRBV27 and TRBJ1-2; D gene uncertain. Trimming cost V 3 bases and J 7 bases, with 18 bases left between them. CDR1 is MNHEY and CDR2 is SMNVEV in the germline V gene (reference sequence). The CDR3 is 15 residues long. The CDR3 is CASSFSTPSAIGYTF. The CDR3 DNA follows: TGTGCCAGCAGTTTTTCGACACCGTCGGCTATTGGCTACACCTTC.